This TCR beta chain was found in a study of cytomegalovirus exposure and HLA in healthy donors. On this clone itself: The antigen is unknown. A junction boundary mismatches the germline segment, possibly from a read error.

Study-wide results and limits: A later analysis revealed that TCR association rates differed between HLA loci, peaking at DRB1 and bottoming out at HLA-C. The authors considered a cluster of highly shared sequence variants likely to be a sequencing artifact. Available immune exposure information was restricted to CMV serostatus only.

CDR3 length: 16 residues. CDR1 SGHKS and CDR2 YYEKEE come from the germline V gene (reference sequence). Both 60 Vbeta primers and 13 Jbeta primers went into the PCR. Using immunoSEQ multiplex PCR, the repertoire was profiled, and TCRdb retains in-frame clones only, with some absent. The top ten hold 1.5% of the sample, which has 55,000 to 65,000 clones, more than 80% seen once. The chain carries TRBV5-5 and TRBJ2-1; 10 bases are a match to TRBD2. The TCR sequence derives from a man younger than 40 in good health and CMV-seropositive. Sequencing input: PBMCs. The CDR3 bases are TGTGCCAGCAACTTGTACCCGGGACTAGCGTTCAATGAGCAGTTCTTC. Encoded protein: CASNLYPGLAFNEQFF.